This TCR beta chain was identified in a study of CD8+ T cells in alopecia areata. RNA was extracted and reverse transcribed into cDNA as the sequencing template. Generated by immunoSEQ multiplex PCR, the TCRdb table keeps only in-frame clones and is missing some. The profile covers fewer than 250,000 clones, with 50% to 65% appearing a single time and 0.4% to 0.55% taken by the ten largest. Starting from PBMCs, sorting isolated CD4+ and CD8+ T cells. The CDR3 totals 14 residues. The ends were cut back, 7 bases at V and 0 bases at J, with 15 bases in the middle. Germline assignment: CDR1 SQVTM and CDR2 ANQGSEA.

The sample was CD4+ T cells sorted from blood, taken at week 0. This chain connects TRBV29-1 to TRBJ1-1, with unresolved D. The sequence came from a human donor with alopecia areata. The CDR3 region is CSARAGVVNTEAFF. In DNA form, the CDR3 reads TGCAGCGCCCGAGCCGGGGTCGTGAACACTGAAGCTTTCTTT.